The 16 T cell receptor beta chains listed next were all sequenced from one sample in a study of blood T cell repertoires in COVID-19 (dated by TCRdb to the early 2020s). Libraries were made using the immunoSEQ multiplex PCR assay. TCRdb limited this immuneACCESS table to in-frame rearrangements with V and J called. A share of clones is missing; checked studies link under half to unresolved V genes, and the rest is unexplained. The sample table holds 200,000 to 250,000 clones, of which around nine tenths were seen once. Together, the top ten hold approximately 6.2% of the sample. The sequenced sample consisted of peripheral blood. The receptors stem from a man aged 55 to 70 who had recovered from COVID-19.

This chain joins TRBV2 and TRBJ2-5; weak D call: TRBD1 (6 bases). There are 17 residues in the CDR3. The V gene's germline CDR1 is SNHLY and CDR2 FYNNEI. Trimming left V 4 bases short and J 3 bases short, with 21 bases between. The CDR3 DNA reads TGTGCCAGCAGTGTCGACGTAAGCAGGGGTGGGGAAGAGACCCAGTACTTC. Encoded protein: CASSVDVSRGGEETQYF.

The V gene is TRBV24-1, the J gene TRBJ2-6, with D possibly TRBD1 on 5 matching bases. CDR1 and CDR2 from the germline V gene are KGHDR and SFDVKD. The V and J ends lost 4 bases and 3 bases respectively, with 15 bases between them. The CDR3 extends over 17 amino acids. CDR3 nucleotide sequence: TGTGCCACCAGTGACTCCCAGGGCCCGGTTGGGGCCAACGTCCTGACTTTC. Its translation is CATSDSQGPVGANVLTF.

Only one count was recorded for this clone. The CDR3 sequence is CASSLGRGGSRTDTQYF. The DNA for the CDR3 is TGTGCCAGCAGCTTAGGTAGGGGCGGGAGTCGTACAGATACGCAGTATTTT. This chain links TRBV11-2 with TRBJ2-3; 7 bases are a match to TRBD2. V shed 1 base and J 3 bases; nucleotides not matched to a gene: 10. The CDR3 runs to 17 residues. The germline gives CDR1 SGHAT, CDR2 FQNNGV.

Only a few counts were recorded for this clone. This chain uses TRBV7-2 with TRBJ1-6, with 7 nucleotides matching TRBD1. V lost 7 bases to trimming and J lost 5 bases; unmatched junction nucleotides: 5. From germline, CDR1 is SGHTA and CDR2 FQGNSA. The CDR3 extends over 14 amino acids. The CDR3 spells CASTHRGHNSPLHF. CDR3 in DNA: TGTGCCAGCACCCATAGGGGGCATAATTCACCCCTCCACTTT.

This sequence joins TRBV28 and TRBJ2-2; 12 nucleotides match TRBD2. The V and J ends lost 8 bases and 4 bases, in that order; junction bases with no gene match: 11. CDR1 and CDR2 from the germline V gene are MDHEN and SYDVKM. The CDR3 spans 17 residues. Here the CDR3 reads CASALGLAGLGTGELFF. CDR3 coding DNA: TGTGCCAGCGCCCTCGGACTAGCGGGATTGGGCACCGGGGAGCTGTTTTTT.

Comment on this clone: Other nucleotide sequences in the sample specify the same CDR3. The gene calls are TRBV7-9 and TRBJ2-3; perhaps TRBD1 as D (5 bases). Germline V gene sequence: CDR1 SEHNR, CDR2 FQNEAQ (reference sequence). Trimming shortened V by 2 bases and J by 2 bases, and 11 bases separated the two germline ends. The CDR3 has 15 residues. The CDR3 reads CASSLQGTSTDTQYF. The CDR3, as DNA: TGTGCCAGCAGCTTACAGGGAACCTCCACAGATACGCAGTATTTT.

On this clone: The sample holds other DNA sequences that translate to the same CDR3. The chain combines TRBV7-2 with TRBJ1-3; possible D gene TRBD1, 5 bases. V was cut by 4 bases and J by 0 bases, with 10 bases left in between. CDR3 length: 15 residues. In germline, CDR1 is SGHTA, CDR2 FQGNSA. Here the CDR3 reads CASSSQANSGNTIYF. The CDR3 nucleotides read TGTGCCAGCAGCTCACAGGCGAACTCTGGAAACACCATATATTTT.

This chain uses TRBV5-1 with TRBJ1-1; 11 nucleotides match TRBD1. Germline V CDR1 and CDR2: SGHRS, YFSETQ. The junction had 10 bases not matched to a gene; V was cut back by 4 bases and J by 5 bases. The CDR3 has 16 amino acids. DNA for the CDR3: TGCGCCAGCAGCCCAATACCGGGACAGGGGGGTACTGAAGCTTTCTTT. Its protein product is CASSPIPGQGGTEAFF.

In its sample, this clone was seen a few times. The chain couples TRBV19 to TRBJ1-6; 7 bases line up with TRBD1. Germline V CDR1 and CDR2: LNHDA, SQIVND (reference sequence). V was pared by 4 bases and J by 7 bases, with 7 bases of the junction left unmatched. The CDR3 extends over 15 amino acids. The CDR3 sequence: CASSTETGINSPLHF. CDR3 nucleotide sequence: TGTGCCAGTAGTACGGAGACAGGGATCAATTCACCCCTCCACTTT.

The chain is built from TRBV11-3 and TRBJ1-2; 8 positions match TRBD1. The germline CDR1 and CDR2 sequences are SGHNT and YENEEA. Losses at the gene ends were 5 bases for V and 4 bases for J; bases not matched to a gene: 15. The length of the CDR3 is 17 residues. For the CDR3, the DNA is TGTGCCAGCAGCCTAACAACACTACAGGGGGAGCGCTATGGCTACACCTTC. Its protein is CASSLTTLQGERYGYTF.

The rearrangement links TRBV27 to TRBJ1-4; the match to TRBD1 covers 7 bases. Germline V lookup: CDR1 MNHEY, CDR2 SMNVEV (reference sequence). The ends lost 8 bases at V and 7 bases at J; junction bases unmatched: 7. The length of the CDR3 is 13 residues. In DNA form, the CDR3 reads TGTGCCAGCCGGGACAGAGGCCGTGAAAAACTGTTTTTT. Its translation: CASRDRGREKLFF.

The V call is TRBV3-1 (or the pseudogene TRBV3-2), the J call TRBJ2-1, with 7 nucleotides matching TRBD2. Germline loops: CDR1 LGHDT, CDR2 YNNKEL (reference sequence). The CDR3 spans 15 residues. Trimming cost V 4 bases and J 8 bases; bases outside gene matches: 11. CDR3 sequence: CASSRRTGGPHEQFF. Written as DNA, the CDR3 is TGTGCCAGCAGCCGGAGGACGGGAGGCCCCCATGAGCAGTTCTTC.

The J gene is TRBJ2-1, the V gene TRBV7-8; 8 nucleotides line up with TRBD2. Germline values: CDR1 SGHVS, CDR2 FQNEAQ. Trimming took 6 bases from V and 7 from J; bases not matched to a gene: 14. The CDR3 is made up of 16 amino acids. In DNA, the CDR3 is TGTGCCAGCAGACCGGCGCGCGGGAGGTTTGAGAATGAGCAGTTCTTC. It translates to CASRPARGRFENEQFF.

The chain carries TRBV19 and TRBJ1-4, with TRBD1 identical over 11 bases. The CDR3 runs to 17 residues. V shed 5 bases and J 6 bases; nucleotides not matched to a gene: 11. Germline V gene lookup returns CDR1 LNHDA and CDR2 SQIVND (reference sequence). CDR3 loop: CASSGQGARRGDEKLFF. CDR3 bases: TGTGCCAGTAGTGGACAGGGGGCGCGTAGGGGCGATGAAAAACTGTTTTTT.

V is TRBV9 and J is TRBJ1-2; 7 bases match TRBD1. Per the germline V gene, CDR1 is SGDLS and CDR2 is YYNGEE. After removal of 7 bases from V and 5 bases from J, the junction contained 8 bases not matched to a gene. The CDR3 sequence is 13 residues long. The CDR3 spells CASGEGTVYGYTF. The CDR3 coding sequence is TGTGCCAGCGGTGAAGGGACAGTTTATGGCTACACCTTC.

J is TRBJ2-1 and V is TRBV4-2; 10 nucleotides agree with TRBD2. There are 16 residues in the CDR3. Trimming removed 1 base from V and 6 bases from J; junction bases left unmatched: 6. The germline V gene has CDR1 LGHNA and CDR2 YNFKEQ. The CDR3 DNA sequence: TGTGCCAGCAGCCAAGCCGGGACTAGCGCTGGCAATGAGCAGTTCTTC. It specifies CASSQAGTSAGNEQFF.